This T cell receptor (beta chain) comes out of a study of shared clonotypes between healthy human individuals. Generated by immunoSEQ multiplex PCR, the TCRdb table keeps only in-frame clones and is missing some. This sample has millions of clones, with about 95% found just once. Germline V gene sequence: CDR1 SGDLS, CDR2 YYNGEE. Trimming pared 4 bases from V and 1 base from J, leaving 8 bases between. The CDR3 totals 13 residues. Naive CD8 cells, CD45RO-negative and positively selected for CCR7, excluded terminally differentiated effector memory CD45RA+ cells. The clonotype comes from a man younger than 35 in good health. Sequenced material: naive CD8+ T cells sorted from blood. This chain links TRBV9 with TRBJ1-1, with D hard to call. The CDR3 DNA reads as TGTGCCAGCAGCTTGAGCCCGAACACTGAAGCTTTCTTT. Its protein product is CASSLSPNTEAFF.